The TCR beta chain under discussion was sequenced for a study of blood T cell repertoires in COVID-19. Study-level background: In each case, the material was cDNA or gDNA derived from T cells, B-cell-depleted T cells, or PBMCs.

The CDR3 totals 14 residues. CDR1 SGHKS and CDR2 YYEKEE come from the germline V gene (reference sequence). Deletions cut 4 bases from V and 4 bases from J, with 14 bases between. Generated by immunoSEQ multiplex PCR, the TCRdb table keeps only in-frame clones and is missing some. Of fewer than 85,000 clones in the sample, roughly 83% were seen once. Sequencing used peripheral blood. The TCR sequence derives from a man aged 30 to 45 with COVID-19, enrolled during active disease. The rearrangement joins TRBV5-5 to TRBJ2-5, with D perhaps TRBD2 (6 bases). CDR3 protein: CASSMAGGGETQYF. The CDR3 DNA follows: TGTGCCAGCAGCATGGCCGGGGGAGGAGAGACCCAGTACTTC. Looking up the rest from reference TRBV5-5 and TRBJ2-5 gives the full variable domain: DAGVTQSPTHLIKTRGQQVTLRCSPISGHKSVSWYQQVLGQGPQFIFQYYEKEERGRGNFPDRFSARQFPNYSSELNVNALLLGDSALYLCASSMAGGGETQYFGPGTRLLVL.